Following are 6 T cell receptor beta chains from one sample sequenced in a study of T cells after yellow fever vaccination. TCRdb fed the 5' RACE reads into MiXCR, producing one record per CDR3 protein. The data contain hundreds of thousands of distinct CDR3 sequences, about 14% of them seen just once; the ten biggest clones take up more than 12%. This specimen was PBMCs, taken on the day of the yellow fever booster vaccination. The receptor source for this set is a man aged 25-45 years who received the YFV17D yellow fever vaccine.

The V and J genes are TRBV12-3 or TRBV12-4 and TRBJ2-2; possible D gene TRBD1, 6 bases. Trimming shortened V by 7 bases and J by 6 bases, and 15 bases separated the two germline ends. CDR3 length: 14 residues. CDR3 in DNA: TGTGCCAGCACAACCCAGGGGACGGCCGGGGAGCTGTTTTTT. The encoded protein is CASTTQGTAGELFF.

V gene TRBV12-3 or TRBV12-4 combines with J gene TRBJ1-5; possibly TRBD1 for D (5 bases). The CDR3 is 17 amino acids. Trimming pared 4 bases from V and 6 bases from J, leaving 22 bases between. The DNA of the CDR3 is TGTGCCAGCAGTTACGGTAGAGGGGTCTCGGTTCGTCAGCCCCAGCATTTT. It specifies CASSYGRGVSVRQPQHF.

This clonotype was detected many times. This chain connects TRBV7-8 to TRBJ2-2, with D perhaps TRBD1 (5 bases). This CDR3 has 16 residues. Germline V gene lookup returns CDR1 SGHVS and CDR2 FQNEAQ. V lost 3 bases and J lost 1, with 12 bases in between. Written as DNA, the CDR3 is TGTGCCAGCAGCTTTCCGGATCAGGGGAACACCGGGGAGCTGTTTTTT. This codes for CASSFPDQGNTGELFF.

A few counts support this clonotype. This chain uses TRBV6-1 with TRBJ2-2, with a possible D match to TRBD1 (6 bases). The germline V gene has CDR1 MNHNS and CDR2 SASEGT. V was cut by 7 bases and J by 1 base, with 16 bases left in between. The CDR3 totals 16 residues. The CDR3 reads CASIDYRQVNTGELFF. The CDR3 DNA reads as TGTGCCAGCATTGACTACCGACAGGTGAACACCGGGGAGCTGTTTTTT.

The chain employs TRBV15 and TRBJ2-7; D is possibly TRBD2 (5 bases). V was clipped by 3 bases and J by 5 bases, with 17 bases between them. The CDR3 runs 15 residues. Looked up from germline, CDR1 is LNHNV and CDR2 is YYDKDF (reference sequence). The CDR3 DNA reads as TGTGCCACCAGCAGGGAGAAGGCCCGGGGAAACGAGCAGTACTTC. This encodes CATSREKARGNEQYF.

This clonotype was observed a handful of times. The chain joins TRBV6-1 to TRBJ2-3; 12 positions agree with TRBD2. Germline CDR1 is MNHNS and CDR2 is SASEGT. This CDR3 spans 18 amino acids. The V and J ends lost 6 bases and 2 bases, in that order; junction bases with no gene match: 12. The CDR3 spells CASRPPGLAGPYTDTQYF. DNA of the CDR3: TGTGCCAGCAGACCCCCAGGACTAGCGGGACCCTACACAGATACGCAGTATTTT.